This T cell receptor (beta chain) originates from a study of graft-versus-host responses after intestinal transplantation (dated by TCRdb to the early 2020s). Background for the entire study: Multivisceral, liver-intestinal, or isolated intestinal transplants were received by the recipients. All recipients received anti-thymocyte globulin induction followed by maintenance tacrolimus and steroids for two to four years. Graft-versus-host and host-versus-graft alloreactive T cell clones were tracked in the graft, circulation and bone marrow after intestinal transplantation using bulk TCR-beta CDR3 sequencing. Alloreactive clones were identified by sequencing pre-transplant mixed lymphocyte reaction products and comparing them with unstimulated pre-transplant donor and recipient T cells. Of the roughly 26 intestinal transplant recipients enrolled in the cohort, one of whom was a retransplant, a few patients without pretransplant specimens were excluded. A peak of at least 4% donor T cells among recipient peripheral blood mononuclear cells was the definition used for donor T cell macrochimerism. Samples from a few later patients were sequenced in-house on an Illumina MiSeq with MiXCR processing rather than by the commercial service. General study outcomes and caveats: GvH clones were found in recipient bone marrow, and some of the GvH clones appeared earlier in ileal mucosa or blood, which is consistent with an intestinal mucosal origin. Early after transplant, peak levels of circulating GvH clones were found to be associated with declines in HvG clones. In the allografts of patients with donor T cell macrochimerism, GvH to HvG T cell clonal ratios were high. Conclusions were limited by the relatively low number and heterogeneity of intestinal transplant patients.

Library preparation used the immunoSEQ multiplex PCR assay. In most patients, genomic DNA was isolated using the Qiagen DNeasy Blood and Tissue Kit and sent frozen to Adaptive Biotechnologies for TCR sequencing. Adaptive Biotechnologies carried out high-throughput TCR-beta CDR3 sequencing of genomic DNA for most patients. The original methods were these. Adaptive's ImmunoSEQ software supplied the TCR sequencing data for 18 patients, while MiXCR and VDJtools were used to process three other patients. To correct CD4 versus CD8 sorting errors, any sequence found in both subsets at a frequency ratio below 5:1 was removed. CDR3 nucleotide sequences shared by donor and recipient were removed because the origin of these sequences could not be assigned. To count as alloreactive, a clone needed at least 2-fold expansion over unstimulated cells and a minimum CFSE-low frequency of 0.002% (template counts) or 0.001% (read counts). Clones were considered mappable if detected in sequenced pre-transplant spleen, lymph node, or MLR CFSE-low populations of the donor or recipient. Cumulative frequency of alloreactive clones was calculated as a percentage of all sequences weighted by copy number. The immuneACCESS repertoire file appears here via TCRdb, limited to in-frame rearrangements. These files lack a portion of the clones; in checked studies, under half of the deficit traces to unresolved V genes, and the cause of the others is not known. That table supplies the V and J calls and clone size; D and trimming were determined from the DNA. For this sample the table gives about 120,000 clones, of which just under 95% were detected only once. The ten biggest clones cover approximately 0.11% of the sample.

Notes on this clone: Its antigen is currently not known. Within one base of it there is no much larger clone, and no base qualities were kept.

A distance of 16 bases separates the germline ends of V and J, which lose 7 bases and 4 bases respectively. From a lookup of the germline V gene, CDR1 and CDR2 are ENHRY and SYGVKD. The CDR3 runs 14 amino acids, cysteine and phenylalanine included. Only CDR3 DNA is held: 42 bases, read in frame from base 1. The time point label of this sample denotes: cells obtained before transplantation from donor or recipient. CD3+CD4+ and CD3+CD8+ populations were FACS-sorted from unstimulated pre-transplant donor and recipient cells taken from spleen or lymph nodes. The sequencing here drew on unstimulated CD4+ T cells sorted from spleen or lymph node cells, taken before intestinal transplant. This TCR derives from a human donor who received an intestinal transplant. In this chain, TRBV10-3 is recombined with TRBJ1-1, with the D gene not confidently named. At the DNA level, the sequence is TGTGCCATCATGAGTCTTGCCAGCGGCACTGAAGCTTTCTTT. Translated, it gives CAIMSLASGTEAFF.